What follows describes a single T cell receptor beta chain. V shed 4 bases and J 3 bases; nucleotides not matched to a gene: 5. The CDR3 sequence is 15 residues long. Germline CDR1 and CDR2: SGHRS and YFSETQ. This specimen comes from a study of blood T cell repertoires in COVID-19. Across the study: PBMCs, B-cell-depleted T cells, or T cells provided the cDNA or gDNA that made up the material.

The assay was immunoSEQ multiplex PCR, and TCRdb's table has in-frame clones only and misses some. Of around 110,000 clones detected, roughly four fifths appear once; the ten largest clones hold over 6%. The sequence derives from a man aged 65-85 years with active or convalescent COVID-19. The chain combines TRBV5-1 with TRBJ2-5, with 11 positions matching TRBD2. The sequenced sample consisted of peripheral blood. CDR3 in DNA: TGCGCCAGCAGCCCTGTGGGACTAGCGGAAGAGACCCAGTACTTC. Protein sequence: CASSPVGLAEETQYF.